The 20 T cell receptor beta chains below were found in one sample sequenced in a study of blood T cell repertoires in COVID-19. TCRdb's table, derived via immunoSEQ multiplex PCR, lists solely in-frame clones and lacks some. The sample lists approximately 70,000 clones; roughly 80% were seen once. Sequencing used peripheral blood. These receptors were taken from a man aged 60 to 75 with COVID-19, enrolled during active disease.

The chain links TRBV2 to TRBJ1-5; D ambiguous. Trimming cost V 7 bases and J 1 base, with 14 bases left between them. The CDR3 totals 15 residues. Germline V lookup: CDR1 SNHLY, CDR2 FYNNEI. This CDR3 reads CASTTEGLSNQPQHF. The CDR3 region has the DNA TGTGCCAGCACCACCGAGGGTCTGAGCAATCAGCCCCAGCATTTT.

The DNA of the CDR3 is TGCGCCAGCAGTGATGGGGGCTATCAGCCCCAGCATTTT. Amino acid sequence: CASSDGGYQPQHF. The V and J genes are TRBV10-2 and TRBJ1-5; a possible D gene is TRBD1 (6 bases). CDR1 and CDR2 from the germline V gene are WSHSY and SAAADI. With 3 bases removed from V and 5 bases from J, the gap between germline ends came to 8 bases. This CDR3 has 13 amino acids.

The chain joins TRBV5-4 to TRBJ2-5; the match to TRBD2 covers 11 bases. Germline V CDR1 and CDR2: SGHNT, YYREEE (reference sequence). V lost 5 bases and J lost 2; bases outside the gene matches: 8. The CDR3 covers 16 residues. The CDR3 bases are TGTGCCAGCAGGACTAGCGGGGATCGAGGGCAAGAGACCCAGTACTTC. Translated: CASRTSGDRGQETQYF.

This chain joins TRBV23-1 and TRBJ1-5, with D hard to call. TRBV23-1 qualifies as an ORF whose function is uncertain. Trimming removed 0 bases at V and 9 bases at J, with 9 bases between. The CDR3 extends over 13 amino acids. The CDR3 nucleotides are TGCGCCAGCAGTCAATCGGGAGCAAGGCCCCAGCATTTT. As protein: CASSQSGARPQHF.

The V gene is TRBV2, the J gene TRBJ1-5, with TRBD1 matching over 7 bases. The ends lost 4 bases at V and 5 bases at J; junction bases unmatched: 2. The CDR3 covers 13 residues. Germline-derived CDR1 and CDR2 are SNHLY and FYNNEI. The CDR3 DNA reads as TGTGCCAGCAGTGGGACAGGAGATCAGCCCCAGCATTTT. This sequence encodes CASSGTGDQPQHF.

The chain uses TRBV13 and TRBJ1-4, with D perhaps TRBD1 (6 bases). Germline CDR1 reads PRHDT; CDR2 reads FYEKMQ (reference sequence). CDR3 length: 13 residues. Trimming cost V 5 bases and J 8 bases, with 12 bases left between them. The CDR3 nucleotides are TGTGCCAGCAGCAAGGGGGTATTGGAAAAACTGTTTTTT. Translated, it gives CASSKGVLEKLFF.

The V and J genes are TRBV29-1 and TRBJ2-7; perhaps TRBD1 as D (7 bases). In germline, CDR1 is SQVTM, CDR2 ANQGSEA. V was pared by 2 bases and J by 6 bases, with 14 bases between. The CDR3 spans 13 residues. The CDR3 DNA follows: TGCAGCGTTGAAAAGGCAGGGGGGTCCGAGCAGTACTTC. It yields the protein CSVEKAGGSEQYF.

The chain joins TRBV30 to TRBJ1-1; D is unresolved. Trimming left V 3 bases short and J 4 bases short, with 12 bases between. There are 13 residues in the CDR3. The germline V gene has CDR1 GTSNPN and CDR2 SVGIG (reference sequence). CDR3 in amino acids: CAWRISGSTEAFF. The CDR3 nucleotides are TGTGCCTGGAGAATATCCGGGAGCACTGAAGCTTTCTTT.

The rearrangement joins TRBV4-2 to TRBJ2-5, with 13 bases aligning to TRBD2. Germline V gene data show CDR1 as LGHNA and CDR2 as YNFKEQ. J was trimmed by 4 bases and V by 4 bases; bases with no gene match: 6. This CDR3 has 16 amino acids. The CDR3 is CASSPTSGGAGETQYF. The CDR3 DNA is TGTGCCAGCAGCCCCACTAGCGGGGGGGCAGGAGAGACCCAGTACTTC.

The gene calls are TRBV5-4 and TRBJ2-7; 7 positions agree with TRBD1. CDR1 is SGHNT and CDR2 is YYREEE in the germline V gene (reference sequence). This CDR3 is 16 amino acids long. Trimming cost V 3 bases and J 3 bases; bases outside gene matches: 12. CDR3 in amino acids: CASSSPAGTDNYEQYF. CDR3 in DNA: TGTGCCAGCAGCTCTCCCGCCGGGACAGACAACTACGAGCAGTACTTC.

The V and J genes are TRBV11-3 and TRBJ1-2; no reliable D call. The CDR3 covers 15 residues. Germline lookup yields CDR1 SGHNT and CDR2 YENEEA. Trimming pared 6 bases from V and 2 bases from J, leaving 16 bases between. CDR3 loop: CASSFSTGANYGYTF. CDR3 bases: TGTGCCAGCAGTTTTTCCACCGGTGCGAACTATGGCTACACCTTC. The variable domain in full, completed from reference TRBV11-3 and TRBJ1-2, reads EAGVVQSPRYKIIEKKQPVAFWCNPISGHNTLYWYLQNLGQGPELLIRYENEEAVDDSQLPKDRFSAERLKGVDSTLKIQPAELGDSAVYLCASSFSTGANYGYTFGSGTRLTVV.

This clone was picked up one time. The chain employs TRBV30 and TRBJ1-2, with 10 nucleotides matching TRBD1. V dropped 2 bases and J dropped 6; count of bases not matched to a gene: 6. There are 14 residues in the CDR3. Germline V gene data show CDR1 as GTSNPN and CDR2 as SVGIG (reference sequence). The CDR3 DNA follows: TGTGCCTGGAGTCCTGCCGGGACAGGGGATGGCTACACCTTC. Translating gives CAWSPAGTGDGYTF.

The V and J genes are TRBV12-3 or TRBV12-4 and TRBJ2-2, with 9 bases lining up with TRBD2. This CDR3 is 13 amino acids long. The V and J ends lost 6 bases and 6 bases, in that order; junction bases with no gene match: 2. The CDR3 reads CASRLAGSGELFF. In nucleotides, the CDR3 is TGTGCCAGCAGACTAGCGGGTTCCGGGGAGCTGTTTTTT.

This rearrangement joins TRBV30 to TRBJ2-1; 12 bases are shared with TRBD2. The CDR3 contains 13 residues. The ends lost 4 bases at V and 9 bases at J; junction bases unmatched: 4. Germline-derived CDR1 and CDR2 are GTSNPN and SVGIG (reference sequence). CDR3 region: CAWKLAGGGEQFF. The CDR3 DNA reads as TGTGCCTGGAAACTAGCGGGAGGTGGTGAGCAGTTCTTC.

In its sample, this clone was seen a few times. The CDR3: CASSDLTGSETQYF. DNA for the CDR3: TGCGCCAGCAGTGATCTTACTGGTTCGGAGACCCAGTACTTC. This chain connects TRBV10-2 to TRBJ2-5; D is undetermined. The CDR3 is 14 residues long. Trimming shortened V by 3 bases and J by 5 bases, and 13 bases separated the two germline ends. From germline, CDR1 is WSHSY and CDR2 SAAADI.

The rearrangement joins TRBV12-3 or TRBV12-4 to TRBJ1-2; possibly TRBD1 for D (6 bases). V lost 7 bases to trimming and J lost 9 bases, with 15 bases between them. This CDR3 spans 12 amino acids. CDR3 amino acids: CASKKQGNSYTF. CDR3 sequence (DNA): TGTGCCAGCAAAAAACAGGGTAATAGCTACACCTTC.

The chain recombines TRBV7-8 with TRBJ2-1; tentatively, D is TRBD2 (6 bases). V was cut by 5 bases and J by 7 bases, with 9 bases left in between. CDR1 and CDR2 (germline): SGHVS, FQNEAQ. The CDR3 has 12 amino acids. The CDR3 region is CASSLSGNEQFF. CDR3 DNA sequence: TGTGCCAGCAGCCTTAGCGGTAATGAGCAGTTCTTC.

The chain is built from TRBV24-1 and TRBJ1-3; weak D call: TRBD1 (5 bases). V lost 8 bases and J lost 0, with 10 bases in between. CDR3 length: 14 residues. The germline gives CDR1 KGHDR, CDR2 SFDVKD. In nucleotides, the CDR3 is TGTGCCACCAATTTACAGGCCTCTGGAAACACCATATATTTT. Translation: CATNLQASGNTIYF.

The gene calls are TRBV11-2 and TRBJ2-3; TRBD2 is a possible D gene (6 bases). The CDR3 sequence is 15 residues long. V lost 5 bases and J 5 bases, leaving 17 bases between the germline ends. The germline gives CDR1 SGHAT, CDR2 FQNNGV. The CDR3 region is CASSLPRLGKDTQYF. In DNA form, the CDR3 reads TGTGCCAGCAGCCTGCCGAGACTAGGTAAAGATACGCAGTATTTT.

J is TRBJ2-5 and V is TRBV12-3 or TRBV12-4; a possible D gene is TRBD1 (6 bases). The CDR3 is 11 amino acids. V was trimmed by 5 bases and J by 8 bases, leaving 9 bases between them. This CDR3 is CASSPGQTQYF. The CDR3 coding sequence is TGTGCCAGCAGTCCGGGACAAACCCAGTACTTC.